One sample yielded the 8 T cell receptor beta chains listed below, sequenced in a study of T cells expressing NK-cell markers. TCRdb re-analyzed the 5' RACE reads; it lists each CDR3 protein once, without DNA. The sample has about 260,000 distinct CDR3 sequences; the top ten hold around 0.42%. Sequenced input: blood T cells: a sorted CD56 or NKG2C T cell subset, CD4+ or CD8+ T cells, or bulk PBMC T cells (not recorded which). These receptors came from a man between 18 and 35 years old in good health.

This rearrangement joins TRBV12-3 or TRBV12-4 to TRBJ2-2; without DNA, the TCRdb call of TRBD1 cannot be checked. The CDR3 consists of 15 residues. CDR3 protein: CASSFFQGTTGELFF.

The chain links TRBV5-4 to TRBJ2-5; TCRdb's assignment of TRBD1 cannot be checked, as there is no DNA. Per the germline V gene, CDR1 is SGHNT and CDR2 is YYREEE (reference sequence). The CDR3 has 14 amino acids. The CDR3 sequence: CASSLWAGQETQYF.

This chain uses TRBV5-1 with TRBJ2-7; TCRdb proposes TRBD1, but this gene call is untestable without DNA. CDR1 and CDR2 from the germline V gene are SGHRS and YFSETQ. This CDR3 region has 14 residues. The CDR3: CASRSRDMSHEQYF.

The genes are TRBV4-2 and TRBJ2-7. The V gene's germline CDR1 is LGHNA and CDR2 YNFKEQ. The CDR3 runs to 13 residues. The CDR3 here is CASSQGKAYEQYF.

This chain uses TRBV4-3 with TRBJ2-5; as DNA is missing, the TRBD1 call by TCRdb cannot be tested. The CDR3 contains 17 residues. CDR1 LGHNA and CDR2 YSLEER come from the germline V gene. CDR3 in amino acids: CASSHGLPDRGGGTQYF.

CDR3 amino acids: CASSLVPGKRGDEQFF. The rearrangement uses TRBV5-1 and TRBJ2-1; TCRdb names TRBD1, which stays unverified in the absence of DNA. The CDR3 is 16 amino acids. In germline, CDR1 is SGHRS, CDR2 YFSETQ.

The chain employs TRBV19 and TRBJ1-2. CDR1 LNHDA and CDR2 SQIVND come from the germline V gene (reference sequence). The CDR3 is made up of 11 amino acids. The CDR3 loop reads CASRGAYGYTF.

The chain carries TRBV5-1 and TRBJ2-3; TCRdb's assignment of TRBD1 cannot be checked, as there is no DNA. Looked up from germline, CDR1 is SGHRS and CDR2 is YFSETQ. The CDR3 loop spans 15 amino acids. CDR3 sequence: CASSSGTGWKDTQYF.